One and the same sample provided the 28 T cell receptor beta chains below, sequenced in a study of PD-L1 blockade in urothelial cancer. Libraries were prepared by immunoSEQ multiplex PCR; TCRdb keeps only in-frame clonotypes and omits some of them. The sample records about 120,000 clones, 85% to 90% being singletons. Sample time point: peripheral blood 6 weeks after treatment start. The sequences come from PBMCs, collected around atezolizumab (anti-PD-L1) treatment. All receptors derive from a man in his 60s with urothelial cancer.

The chain employs TRBV7-3 and TRBJ2-3; 7 bases agree with TRBD2. This CDR3 has 14 amino acids. After removal of 4 bases from V and 1 base from J, the junction contained 2 bases not matched to a gene. Germline values: CDR1 SGHTA, CDR2 FQGTGA. The CDR3 DNA sequence: TGTGCCAGCAGCTCGGGAGGTGGCACAGATACGCAGTATTTT. Protein sequence: CASSSGGGTDTQYF.

CDR3 nucleotides: TGCGCCAGCAGCTTAGGTCTAGCGGTCACAGATACGCAGTATTTT. This encodes CASSLGLAVTDTQYF. The rearrangement links TRBV5-1 to TRBJ2-3, with 7 bases that match TRBD2. CDR1 and CDR2 (germline): SGHRS, YFSETQ. Trimming removed 2 bases from V and 2 bases from J; junction bases left unmatched: 5. This CDR3 is 15 amino acids long.

The chain combines TRBV28 with TRBJ1-1; no firm D call. This CDR3 has 10 residues. Per germline, CDR1 MDHEN and CDR2 SYDVKM. Trimming removed 7 bases at V and 6 bases at J, with 6 bases between. CDR3 region: CASKTAEAFF. The CDR3 nucleotides read TGTGCCAGCAAAACAGCTGAAGCTTTCTTT.

CDR3 loop: CASSPTQAGTSFGGTDTQYF. For the CDR3, the DNA is TGTGCCAGCAGTCCTACCCAGGCGGGGACTAGTTTTGGGGGCACAGATACGCAGTATTTT. The chain carries TRBV27 and TRBJ2-3; 8 bases fit TRBD2. The CDR3 has 20 residues. The V and J ends lost 5 bases and 1 base, in that order; junction bases with no gene match: 20. CDR1 and CDR2 from the germline V gene are MNHEY and SMNVEV (reference sequence).

This clone was recorded only once. This chain links TRBV19 with TRBJ1-5, with a weak D call TRBD1 (6 bases). V dropped 7 bases and J dropped 0 bases, with 13 bases sitting between them. The CDR3 is 15 residues long. Per the germline V gene, CDR1 is LNHDA and CDR2 is SQIVND (reference sequence). Written as DNA, the CDR3 is TGTGCCAGTACCACCGGGACACATAGCAATCAGCCCCAGCATTTT. Protein sequence: CASTTGTHSNQPQHF.

The rearrangement uses TRBV13 and TRBJ2-5; D possibly corresponds to TRBD2 (6 bases). Trimming stripped 3 bases from V and 4 bases from J, with 9 bases between. The CDR3 spans 13 residues. The germline CDR1 and CDR2 sequences are PRHDT and FYEKMQ (reference sequence). Here the CDR3 reads CASSLGGAETQYF. CDR3 sequence (DNA): TGTGCCAGCAGCTTGGGCGGGGCAGAGACCCAGTACTTC. The whole variable domain, filled in from reference TRBV13 and TRBJ2-5, reads AAGVIQSPRHLIKEKRETATLKCYPIPRHDTVYWYQQGPGQDPQFLISFYEKMQSDKGSIPDRFSAQQFSDYHSELNMSSLELGDSALYFCASSLGGAETQYFGPGTRLLVL.

The genes are TRBV2 and TRBJ2-7; 8 bases align to TRBD1. The CDR3 sequence is 14 residues long. V was pared by 5 bases and J by 6 bases, with 9 bases of the junction left unmatched. Germline loops: CDR1 SNHLY, CDR2 FYNNEI. This CDR3 reads CASSLRTGNIEQYF. CDR3 bases: TGTGCCAGCAGTCTCCGGACAGGGAATATCGAGCAGTACTTC.

For this clone: A junction boundary mismatches the germline segment, possibly from a read error. The chain combines TRBV28 with TRBJ1-1, with D perhaps TRBD1 (6 bases). Germline-derived CDR1 and CDR2 are MDHEN and SYDVKM. The CDR3 totals 14 residues. The CDR3 DNA reads as TGTACCAGCAGTTCGGACAGATCGAACACTGAAGCTTTCTTT. Residues: CTSSSDRSNTEAFF. The full variable domain, with the rest looked up from reference TRBV28 and TRBJ1-1, is DVKVTQSSRYLVKRTGEKVFLECVQDMDHENMFWYRQDPGLGLRLIYFSYDVKMKEKGDIPEGYSVSREKKERFSLILESASTNQTSMYLCTSSSDRSNTEAFFGQGTRLTVV.

This chain uses TRBV7-6 with TRBJ1-5; D possibly corresponds to TRBD1 (6 bases). Per the germline V gene, CDR1 is SGHVS and CDR2 is FNYEAQ. Between the trimmed V and J ends, which lost 5 bases and 3 bases, there was a span of 14 bases. The CDR3 is made up of 15 amino acids. DNA of the CDR3: TGTGCCAGCAGCCAATACCGGGACAACAATCAGCCCCAGCATTTT. It yields the protein CASSQYRDNNQPQHF.

CDR3 residues: CASNGDTQYF. Here the CDR3 DNA reads TGTGCCAGCAACGGAGATACGCAGTATTTT. The chain has TRBV28 and TRBJ2-3, with no clear D. The CDR3 is 10 amino acids. Germline CDR1 is MDHEN and CDR2 is SYDVKM. The germline V and J ends were trimmed by 7 bases and 5 bases, with 4 bases remaining between them.

This clone showed up just a few times. J is TRBJ1-4 and V is TRBV5-1; 7 positions match TRBD1. The germline gives CDR1 SGHRS, CDR2 YFSETQ. V lost 3 bases and J lost 0; bases outside the gene matches: 2. There are 15 residues in the CDR3. The CDR3 coding sequence is TGCGCCAGCAGCTACGGACAGGCAACTAATGAAAAACTGTTTTTT. This sequence encodes CASSYGQATNEKLFF.

This clone was seen only once. The V and J genes are TRBV5-1 and TRBJ2-3, with 11 bases that match TRBD2. CDR3 length: 16 amino acids. Per germline, CDR1 SGHRS and CDR2 YFSETQ. V lost 5 bases, J lost 6 bases, and 11 bases stayed unmatched. In DNA, the CDR3 is TGCGCCAGCAGAGCTGGTAGCGGGGGGGCGGGTGATACGCAGTATTTT. This codes for CASRAGSGGAGDTQYF. Full variable domain (outside the CDR3, taken from reference TRBV5-1 and TRBJ2-3): KAGVTQTPRYLIKTRGQQVTLSCSPISGHRSVSWYQQTPGQGLQFLFEYFSETQRNKGNFPGRFSGRQFSNSRSEMNVSTLELGDSALYLCASRAGSGGAGDTQYFGPGTRLTVL.

The chain couples TRBV18 to TRBJ2-7, with D possibly matching TRBD2 (5 bases). The germline V gene encodes CDR1 KGHSH and CDR2 LQKENI. V lost 4 bases and J lost 5, with 15 bases in between. This CDR3 is 14 amino acids long. This CDR3 reads CASSRTRVRDEQYF. The CDR3 nucleotides read TGTGCCAGCTCACGAACTAGGGTTCGTGACGAGCAGTACTTC.

The J gene is TRBJ1-1, the V gene TRBV20-1, with 7 nucleotides matching TRBD1. V trimming: 4 bases; J trimming: 8 bases; junction bases outside the gene matches: 4. There are 11 residues in the CDR3. Germline V gene sequence: CDR1 DFQATT, CDR2 SNEGSKA (reference sequence). CDR3 DNA sequence: TGCAGTGCTAAGATGGACAGGGAAGCTTTCTTT. Translating gives CSAKMDREAFF.

This chain links TRBV30 with TRBJ2-1; 12 bases fit TRBD2. The CDR3 loop spans 15 amino acids. The junction had 3 bases not matched to a gene; V was cut back by 3 bases and J by 3 bases. The germline CDR1 and CDR2 sequences are GTSNPN and SVGIG (reference sequence). CDR3 sequence reads: CAWSPGLAGYNEQFF. Here the CDR3 DNA reads TGTGCCTGGAGCCCGGGACTAGCGGGCTACAATGAGCAGTTCTTC.

The V call is TRBV14, the J call TRBJ2-3, with TRBD2 identical over 7 bases. The germline V gene encodes CDR1 SGHDN and CDR2 FVKESK. J was trimmed by 0 bases and V by 4 bases; bases with no gene match: 13. The CDR3 length is 18 residues. CDR3 amino acids: CASSRDRREYHSTDTQYF. In DNA, the CDR3 is TGTGCCAGCAGCCGTGATCGGCGGGAGTATCATAGCACAGATACGCAGTATTTT.

The chain carries TRBV4-2 and TRBJ1-2, with 10 bases fitting TRBD1. Germline V gene data show CDR1 as LGHNA and CDR2 as YNFKEQ. Trimming cost V 4 bases and J 5 bases; bases outside gene matches: 7. The CDR3 runs to 15 residues. The CDR3 sequence: CASSPRTGGAYGYTF. The CDR3 nucleotides are TGTGCCAGCAGCCCGAGGACAGGGGGGGCATATGGCTACACCTTC.

The gene calls are TRBV19 and TRBJ1-5; weak D call: TRBD1 (5 bases). The CDR3 runs 14 residues. V was shortened by 3 bases and J by 7 bases, with 13 bases between the two germline ends. The germline V gene has CDR1 LNHDA and CDR2 SQIVND (reference sequence). CDR3 in amino acids: CASSIPGGVQPQHF. The DNA for the CDR3 is TGTGCCAGTAGTATTCCGGGGGGGGTGCAGCCCCAGCATTTT.

The rearrangement joins TRBV18 to TRBJ2-5; the match to TRBD1 covers 10 bases. The CDR3 totals 15 residues. The germline CDR1 and CDR2 sequences are KGHSH and LQKENI. V shed 3 bases, J shed 3 bases, and the junction held 4 bases outside the gene matches. The CDR3 spells CASSPGQGREETQYF. CDR3 sequence (DNA): TGTGCCAGCTCACCGGGACAGGGGCGGGAAGAGACCCAGTACTTC.

In this sample, this clone turned up once. The rearrangement joins TRBV6-6 to TRBJ1-5; D remains unclear. The germline CDR1 and CDR2 sequences are MNHNY and SVGAGI (reference sequence). This CDR3 is 15 amino acids long. V lost 10 bases, J lost 5 bases, and 21 bases lay in between. CDR3 loop: CATMDPPGGHQPQHF. CDR3 nucleotide sequence: TGTGCCACCATGGATCCCCCGGGAGGGCATCAGCCCCAGCATTTT.

The chain has TRBV27 and TRBJ2-3; TRBD2 matches at 7 bases. Germline CDR1 and CDR2: MNHEY and SMNVEV (reference sequence). V trimming: 5 bases; J trimming: 8 bases; junction bases outside the gene matches: 4. The CDR3 contains 12 residues. This chain's CDR3 is CASSTGRGTQYF. The DNA of the CDR3 is TGTGCCAGCAGTACGGGGAGGGGTACGCAGTATTTT.

The sample holds one count of this clone. The chain recombines TRBV6-1 with TRBJ2-5; 12 bases are a match to TRBD2. Germline V gene data show CDR1 as MNHNS and CDR2 as SASEGT. Trimming removed 5 bases from V and 6 bases from J; junction bases left unmatched: 7. The CDR3 consists of 15 residues. CDR3 bases: TGTGCCAGCAGTTTCCAGACTAGCGGGAGACAGACCCAGTACTTC. Translated: CASSFQTSGRQTQYF.

This chain uses TRBV4-3 with TRBJ2-7, with 8 positions matching TRBD2. Germline lookup yields CDR1 LGHNA and CDR2 YSLEER. J was trimmed by 3 bases and V by 1 base; bases with no gene match: 11. The CDR3 is made up of 17 amino acids. The CDR3 here is CASSQGSGRGAGYEQYF. Here the CDR3 DNA reads TGCGCCAGCAGCCAAGGGTCTGGGCGGGGGGCCGGCTACGAGCAGTACTTC.

The rearrangement uses TRBV9 and TRBJ2-7, with 10 bases that match TRBD2. CDR1 SGDLS and CDR2 YYNGEE come from the germline V gene. V gave up 3 bases and J gave up 9 bases; unmatched junction bases: 6. There are 13 residues in the CDR3. The CDR3 loop is CASSASTSGMQYF. As DNA, the CDR3 is TGTGCCAGCAGCGCCTCAACTAGCGGGATGCAGTACTTC.

This chain joins TRBV28 and TRBJ2-7, with 10 bases aligning to TRBD2. CDR3 length: 16 residues. V gave up 2 bases and J gave up 7 bases; unmatched junction bases: 11. The V gene's germline CDR1 is MDHEN and CDR2 SYDVKM. The CDR3 sequence is CASSLGSGGASGEQYF. For the CDR3, the DNA is TGTGCCAGCAGTTTAGGGAGCGGGGGGGCCTCGGGTGAGCAGTACTTC.

The CDR3 DNA reads TGTGCCAGCAGCTTAGGTAGCGGGAGGGGTGAGCAGTTCTTC. Amino acid sequence: CASSLGSGRGEQFF. The gene calls are TRBV11-2 and TRBJ2-1; 11 bases match TRBD2. Trimming cost V 1 base and J 9 bases; bases outside gene matches: 2. The CDR3 has 14 amino acids. Looked up from germline, CDR1 is SGHAT and CDR2 is FQNNGV.

The chain has TRBV4-1 and TRBJ2-7; 9 positions agree with TRBD2. Germline assignment: CDR1 MGHRA and CDR2 YSYEKL. J gave up 4 bases and V 0 bases, and 13 bases lay outside the gene matches. The CDR3 spans 18 residues. The CDR3 loop is CASSQDLGTSGSPYEQYF. As DNA, the CDR3 is TGCGCCAGCAGCCAAGATTTGGGAACTAGCGGGTCCCCATACGAGCAGTACTTC.

The gene calls are TRBV29-1 and TRBJ2-5; 7 bases are shared with TRBD1. The CDR3 contains 13 residues. V lost 7 bases and J lost 0; bases outside the gene matches: 5. The germline V gene encodes CDR1 SQVTM and CDR2 ANQGSEA. The CDR3 coding sequence is TGCAGCGCGCACGGGACAGACCAAGAGACCCAGTACTTC. Translating it yields CSAHGTDQETQYF.